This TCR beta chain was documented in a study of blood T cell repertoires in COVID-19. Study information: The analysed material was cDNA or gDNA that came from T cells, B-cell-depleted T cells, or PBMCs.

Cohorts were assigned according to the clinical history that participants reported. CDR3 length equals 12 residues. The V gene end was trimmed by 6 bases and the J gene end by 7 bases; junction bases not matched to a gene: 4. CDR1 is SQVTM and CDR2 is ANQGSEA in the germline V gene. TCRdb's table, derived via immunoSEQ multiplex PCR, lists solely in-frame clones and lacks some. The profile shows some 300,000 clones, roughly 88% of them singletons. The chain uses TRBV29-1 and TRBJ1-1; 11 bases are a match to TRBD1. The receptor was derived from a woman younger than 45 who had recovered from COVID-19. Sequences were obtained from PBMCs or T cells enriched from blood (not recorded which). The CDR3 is CSVGTGGGEAFF. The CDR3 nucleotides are TGCAGCGTAGGGACAGGGGGAGGTGAAGCTTTCTTT.